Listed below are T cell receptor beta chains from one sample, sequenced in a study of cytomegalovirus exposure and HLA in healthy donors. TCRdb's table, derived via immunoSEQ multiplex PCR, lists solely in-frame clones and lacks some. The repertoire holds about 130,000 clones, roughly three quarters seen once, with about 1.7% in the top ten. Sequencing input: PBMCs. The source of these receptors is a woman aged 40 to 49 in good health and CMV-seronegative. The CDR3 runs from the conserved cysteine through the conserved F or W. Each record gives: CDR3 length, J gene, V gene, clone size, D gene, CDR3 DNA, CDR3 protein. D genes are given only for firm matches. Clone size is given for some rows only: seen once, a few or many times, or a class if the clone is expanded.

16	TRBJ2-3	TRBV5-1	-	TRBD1	TGCGCCAGCAGCTTGTGGGGACAGACAGGCACAGATACGCAGTATTTT	CASSLWGQTGTDTQYF
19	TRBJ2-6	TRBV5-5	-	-	TGTGCCAGCAGCCTTGGACCCAGACCGACGATCTCTGGGGCCAACGGCCTGACTTTC	CASSLGPRPTISGANGLTF
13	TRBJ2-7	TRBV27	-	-	TGTGCCAGCAGTTTTGGACTTGCTCGCGAGCAGTACTTC	CASSFGLAREQYF
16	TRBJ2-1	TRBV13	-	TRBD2	TGTGCCAGCAGTTTTGATGGGGGACTAGCGGTGGGTGAGCAGTTCTTC	CASSFDGGLAVGEQFF
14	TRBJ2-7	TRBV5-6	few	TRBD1	TGTGCCAGCAGCTCGCCGGACAGGCTCGGCGAGCAGTACTTC	CASSSPDRLGEQYF
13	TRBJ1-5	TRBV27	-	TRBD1	TGTGCCAGCTCGACAGGGGGGAGGCAGCCCCAGCATTTT	CASSTGGRQPQHF
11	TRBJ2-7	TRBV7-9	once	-	TGTGCCAGCAGCTTCAGCTACGAGCAGTACTTC	CASSFSYEQYF
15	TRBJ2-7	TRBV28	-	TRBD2	TGTGCCAGCAGTTACCCCGGGACTAGGGCTTACGAGCAGTACTTC	CASSYPGTRAYEQYF
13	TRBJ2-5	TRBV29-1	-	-	TGCAGCGTTGAAAGACCAGCGAGAGAGACCCAGTACTTC	CSVERPARETQYF
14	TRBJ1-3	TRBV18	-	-	TGTGCCAGCTCACCTAACACCTGGGGAAACACCATATATTTT	CASSPNTWGNTIYF
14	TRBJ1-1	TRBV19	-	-	TGTGCCAGTAGTATCTTAACAGGGAACACTGAAGCTTTCTTT	CASSILTGNTEAFF
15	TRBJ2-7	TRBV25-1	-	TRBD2	TGTGCCAGCAGTGAACTAGCGGGCATCTCCTACGAGCAGTACTTC	CASSELAGISYEQYF
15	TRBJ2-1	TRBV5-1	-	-	TGCGCCAGCAGCTTGGTACTAGGCTCCTACAATGAGCAGTTCTTC	CASSLVLGSYNEQFF
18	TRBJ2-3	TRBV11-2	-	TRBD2	TGTGCCAGCAGCTTAGGCCGGTGGGAGGGCCAAAGTGGAGATACGCAGTATTTT	CASSLGRWEGQSGDTQYF
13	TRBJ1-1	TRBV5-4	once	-	TGTGCCAGCAGTTGGCAGGGGAACACTGAAGCTTTCTTT	CASSWQGNTEAFF
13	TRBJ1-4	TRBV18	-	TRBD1	TGTGCCAGCTCACCGTCACAGGGGGAAAAACTGTTTTTT	CASSPSQGEKLFF
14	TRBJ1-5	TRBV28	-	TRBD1	TGTGCCAGCAGGGGGACAGGGATATTTCAGCCCCAGCATTTT	CASRGTGIFQPQHF